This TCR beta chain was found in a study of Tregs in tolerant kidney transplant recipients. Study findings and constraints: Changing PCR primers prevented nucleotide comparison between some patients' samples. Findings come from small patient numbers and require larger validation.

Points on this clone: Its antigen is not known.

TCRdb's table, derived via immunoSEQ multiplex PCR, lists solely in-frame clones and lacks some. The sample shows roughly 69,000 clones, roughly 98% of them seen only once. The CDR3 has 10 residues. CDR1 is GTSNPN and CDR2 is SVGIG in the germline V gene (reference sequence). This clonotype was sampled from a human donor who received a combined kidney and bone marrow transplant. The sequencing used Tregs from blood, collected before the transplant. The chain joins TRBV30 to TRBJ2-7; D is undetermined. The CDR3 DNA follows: TGTCTAAGCACGCTCTACGAGCAGTACTTC. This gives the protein CLSTLYEQYF. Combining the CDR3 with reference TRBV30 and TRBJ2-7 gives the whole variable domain SQTIHQWPATLVQPVGSPLSLECTVEGTSNPNLYWYRQAAGRGLQLLFYSVGIGQISSEVPQNLSASRPQDRQFILSSKKLLLSDSGFYLCLSTLYEQYFGPGTRLTVT.